This T cell receptor (beta chain) came from a study of T cell responses to AZD1222 COVID-19 vaccine. Sequencing was performed with immunoSEQ multiplex PCR; in TCRdb, only in-frame clones are kept and a portion is missing. Counted here are 110,000 or so clones, 75% to 90% occurring once; the ten biggest clones make up almost 9.5%. The sequence derives from an adult in good health. Sequencing was performed on peripheral blood, taken on day 0 of AZD1222 vaccination.

CDR3 region: CASSFIGQGVGGNTIYF. CDR3 DNA: TGCGCCAGCAGCTTTATCGGGCAGGGCGTAGGTGGAAACACCATATATTTT. The chain couples TRBV5-1 to TRBJ1-3; D is perhaps TRBD1 (5 bases). The CDR3 spans 17 residues. Germline V gives CDR1 SGHRS, CDR2 YFSETQ. V shed 2 bases and J shed 3 bases, with 18 bases lying between them. Together with reference TRBV5-1 and TRBJ1-3, the CDR3 gives the full variable domain: KAGVTQTPRYLIKTRGQQVTLSCSPISGHRSVSWYQQTPGQGLQFLFEYFSETQRNKGNFPGRFSGRQFSNSRSEMNVSTLELGDSALYLCASSFIGQGVGGNTIYFGEGSWLTVV.